This TCR beta chain was sequenced in a study of blood T cells in healthy people across ages. General study findings and limits: Older individuals had lower TCR beta diversity per million T cells (the decline was roughly linear).

Individuals who donated were healthy Caucasians from Russia aged about 6 to 100. Every sample yielded at least 6 million isolated PBMCs. Germline CDR1 reads MNHNS; CDR2 reads SASEGT. This CDR3 has 18 amino acids. Notes on this clonotype: Its specificity is not known.

A J-beta primer mix and a sample-barcoded 5' primer were used in a second PCR of roughly 6 to 11 cycles. Researchers report that a template-switch adaptor with 12 random nucleotides tagged each cDNA molecule. MiXCR, run by TCRdb on the 5' RACE reads, gives a single entry per CDR3 protein. The sample has around 690,000 distinct CDR3 sequences; around 54% are singletons. V usage is TRBV6-1 and J usage is TRBJ2-5; 15 positions agree with TRBD2. The J call may not be correct, given that the DNA end is closer to TRBJ2-7. Sequenced: blood. This TCR was sampled from a man aged 55-75 years in good health. CDR3 sequence: CASRRGGLAGGIHYEQYF. The CDR3 DNA follows: TGTGCCAGCAGGCGGGGGGGACTAGCGGGGGGAATCCACTACGAGCAGTACTTC.